This T cell receptor (beta chain) was sequenced for a study of blood T cell repertoires in COVID-19. About the research overall: Samples representing acute and convalescent COVID-19 were sourced from the United States, Italy and Spain. The analysed material was cDNA or gDNA that came from T cells, B-cell-depleted T cells, or PBMCs.

The V gene's germline CDR1 is MNHEY and CDR2 SVGAGI. Trimming pared 5 bases from V and 4 bases from J, leaving 14 bases between. The CDR3 length is 14 residues. In the authors' workflow: Reference gene primers were amplified, and this amplification served to estimate nucleated cell counts. Only in-frame clones appear in the TCRdb table, and some are missing; sequencing was by immunoSEQ multiplex PCR. That table supplies the V and J calls and clone size; D and trimming were determined from the DNA. The sample yields roughly 100,000 clones, more than 80% seen once. V usage is TRBV6-5 and J usage is TRBJ1-1; D is perhaps TRBD1 (6 bases). The clonotype was recovered from a human donor in a cohort sampled during active COVID-19. The sequenced material came from peripheral blood. The CDR3 reads CASSTGLGVTEAFF. For the CDR3, the DNA is TGTGCCAGCAGTACAGGGTTGGGCGTCACTGAAGCTTTCTTT.